This TCR beta chain appears in the sequencing data of a study of beta chain features in type 1 diabetes. Study observations and caveats: TCRB CDR3s were moderately but significantly shorter in Type 1 diabetes patients in all four CD4+ subsets. Naive, central memory and Treg TCRB repertoires seemed to resemble each other more closely in patients than they did in healthy donors.

This clone was recorded a few times. Its antigen is currently unknown. Expressed TCRB transcripts were sequenced after all isolated RNA was converted to cDNA. Produced via immunoSEQ multiplex PCR; TCRdb's table is partial and in-frame only. The sample carries about 150,000 clones, 11% recorded once. Per the germline V gene, CDR1 is ENHRY and CDR2 is SYGVKD. Between the trimmed V and J ends, which lost 3 bases and 10 bases, there was a span of 11 bases. The CDR3 extends over 12 amino acids. Sequenced material: central memory CD4+ T cells from blood. The receptor was derived from a man aged 18 to 30 in good health. The rearrangement joins TRBV10-3 to TRBJ2-3, with D perhaps TRBD2 (6 bases). The CDR3 sequence: CAISDGGWAQYF. CDR3 nucleotides: TGTGCCATCAGTGATGGAGGGTGGGCGCAGTATTTT.